This T cell receptor (beta chain) emerged from a study of a mutant IDH1 vaccine in newly diagnosed glioma. In the study overall: Treated patients, averaging around 40 years, were around 62% male and roughly 38% female.

This clone has just one count. The antigen is unknown. Sequencing used immunoSEQ multiplex PCR; TCRdb keeps in-frame clones, though not all of them. This table has over 30,000 clones, approximately 83% appearing once. The time point is: week 5, during vaccination. The vaccine gave 300 ug of a 20-mer mutant IDH1 peptide subcutaneously per dose. The study enrolled donors with new WHO grade 3 or 4 IDH1-mutant, ATRX-lost astrocytomas. CDR3 length: 14 amino acids. Germline-derived CDR1 and CDR2 are LNHDA and SQIVND (reference sequence). V shed 6 bases and J 2 bases; nucleotides not matched to a gene: 3. The receptor was derived from a man aged 25-40 years with glioma. The sample in question was PBMCs, obtained from a glioma patient whose treatment included an IDH1 peptide vaccine. The gene calls are TRBV19 and TRBJ1-5; 8 nucleotides line up with TRBD1. CDR3 in DNA: TGTGCCAGTAGCCTGACAGGGGGCAATCAGCCCCAGCATTTT. It is translated as CASSLTGGNQPQHF.